Included here is one TCR beta chain sequence, with context. The sample belongs to a study of radiation and T cells in renal cell carcinoma. TCRdb's copy holds only in-frame clones and misses some; the assay was immunoSEQ multiplex PCR. The sample lists about 90,000 clones, 85% seen once, with approximately 8.6% in the top ten. This CDR3 is built from 16 residues. Germline V lookup: CDR1 MGHRA, CDR2 YSYEKL. V lost 3 bases to trimming and J lost 2 bases; unmatched junction nucleotides: 6. The time point was: blood 4 weeks post-SBRT, at nephrectomy. Treatment indicated: 15 Gy SBRT to primary tumor, nephrectomy 4 weeks later. Nephrectomy followed 15 Gy stereotactic body radiation by 4 weeks.

Source: blood, taken from a patient whose treatment included radiotherapy and nephrectomy. V gene TRBV4-1 combines with J gene TRBJ2-3, with 9 bases identical to TRBD2. This TCR was recovered from a man between 45 and 60 years old with renal cell carcinoma. CDR3 sequence: CASSHKRGADTDTQYF. DNA for the CDR3: TGCGCCAGCAGCCACAAGCGGGGGGCCGACACAGATACGCAGTATTTT.